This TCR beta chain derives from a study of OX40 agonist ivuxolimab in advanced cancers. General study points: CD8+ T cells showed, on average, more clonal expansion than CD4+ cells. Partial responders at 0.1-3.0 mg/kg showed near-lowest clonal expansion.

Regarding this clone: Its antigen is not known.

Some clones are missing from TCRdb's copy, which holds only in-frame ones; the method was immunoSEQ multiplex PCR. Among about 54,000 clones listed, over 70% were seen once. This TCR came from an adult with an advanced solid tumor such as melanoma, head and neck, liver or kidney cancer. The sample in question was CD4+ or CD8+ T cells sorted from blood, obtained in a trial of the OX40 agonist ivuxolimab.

In DNA, the CDR3 is TGCAGCGTGGGGAGGGGCCTAAACACTGAAGCTTTCTTT. As protein: CSVGRGLNTEAFF. This chain links TRBV29-1 with TRBJ1-1; a possible D gene is TRBD1 (5 bases). Trimming removed 6 bases at V and 2 bases at J, with 13 bases between. Per germline, CDR1 SQVTM and CDR2 ANQGSEA. CDR3 length: 13 amino acids.